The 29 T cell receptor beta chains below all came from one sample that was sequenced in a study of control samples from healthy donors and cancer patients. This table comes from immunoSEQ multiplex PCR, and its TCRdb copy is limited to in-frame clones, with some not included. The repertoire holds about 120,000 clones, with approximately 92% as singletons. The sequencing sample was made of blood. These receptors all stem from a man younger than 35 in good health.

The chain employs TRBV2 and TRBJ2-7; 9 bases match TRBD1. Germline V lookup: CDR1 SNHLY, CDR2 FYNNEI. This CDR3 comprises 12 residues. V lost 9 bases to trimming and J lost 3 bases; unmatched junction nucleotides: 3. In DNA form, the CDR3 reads TGTGCCAGTCAGACAGGGGGCTACGAGCAGTACTTC. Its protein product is CASQTGGYEQYF. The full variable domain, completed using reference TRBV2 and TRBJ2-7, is EPEVTQTPSHQVTQMGQEVILRCVPISNHLYFYWYRQILGQKVEFLVSFYNNEISEKSEIFDDQFSVERPDGSNFTLKIRSTKLEDSAMYFCASQTGGYEQYFGPGTRLTVT.

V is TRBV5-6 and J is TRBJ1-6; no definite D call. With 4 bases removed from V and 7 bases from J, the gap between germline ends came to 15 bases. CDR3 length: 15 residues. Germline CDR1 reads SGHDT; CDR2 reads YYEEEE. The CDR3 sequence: CASSASEVGNSPLHF. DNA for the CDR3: TGTGCCAGCAGCGCCTCAGAGGTGGGGAATTCACCCCTCCACTTT. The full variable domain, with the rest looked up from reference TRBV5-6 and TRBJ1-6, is DAGVTQSPTHLIKTRGQQVTLRCSPKSGHDTVSWYQQALGQGPQFIFQYYEEEERQRGNFPDRFSGHQFPNYSSELNVNALLLGDSALYLCASSASEVGNSPLHFGNGTRLTVT.

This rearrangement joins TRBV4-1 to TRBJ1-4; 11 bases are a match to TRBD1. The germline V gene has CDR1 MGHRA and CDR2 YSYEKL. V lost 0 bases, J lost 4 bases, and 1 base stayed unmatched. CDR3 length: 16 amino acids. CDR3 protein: CASSQEGTGGNEKLFF. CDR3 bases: TGCGCCAGCAGCCAAGAAGGGACAGGGGGTAATGAAAAACTGTTTTTT.

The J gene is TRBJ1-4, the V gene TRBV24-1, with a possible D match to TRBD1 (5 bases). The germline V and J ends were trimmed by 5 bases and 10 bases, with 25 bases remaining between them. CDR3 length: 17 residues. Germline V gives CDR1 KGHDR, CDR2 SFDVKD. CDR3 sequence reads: CATSVVRGAEPLVKLFF. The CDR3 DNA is TGTGCCACCAGTGTTGTTCGGGGCGCCGAGCCCCTGGTAAAACTGTTTTTT.

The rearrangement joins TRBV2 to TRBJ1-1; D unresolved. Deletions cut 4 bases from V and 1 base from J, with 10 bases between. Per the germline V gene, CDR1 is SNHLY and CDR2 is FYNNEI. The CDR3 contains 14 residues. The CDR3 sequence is CASSVSPSNTEAFF. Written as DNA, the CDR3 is TGTGCCAGCAGTGTTAGTCCTTCGAACACTGAAGCTTTCTTT.

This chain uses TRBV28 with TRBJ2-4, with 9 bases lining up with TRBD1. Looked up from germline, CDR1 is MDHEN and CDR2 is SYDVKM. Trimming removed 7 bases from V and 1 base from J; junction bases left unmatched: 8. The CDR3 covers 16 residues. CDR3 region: CASNRDRGFAKNIQYF. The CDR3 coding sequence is TGTGCCAGCAACCGAGACAGGGGGTTCGCCAAAAACATTCAGTACTTC.

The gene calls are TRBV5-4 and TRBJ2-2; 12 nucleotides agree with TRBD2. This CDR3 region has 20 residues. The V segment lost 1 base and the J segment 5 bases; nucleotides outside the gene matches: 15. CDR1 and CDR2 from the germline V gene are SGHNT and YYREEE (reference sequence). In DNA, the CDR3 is TGTGCCAGCAGCTTGCTAACCGCTAGCGGGGGGGCCGGAATAACCGGGGAGCTGTTTTTT. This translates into CASSLLTASGGAGITGELFF.

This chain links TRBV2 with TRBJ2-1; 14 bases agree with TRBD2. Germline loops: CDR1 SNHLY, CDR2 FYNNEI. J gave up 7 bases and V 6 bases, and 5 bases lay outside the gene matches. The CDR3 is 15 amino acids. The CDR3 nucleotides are TGTGCCAGCAGCGCGGGACTAGCGGGGGTGAATGAGCAGTTCTTC. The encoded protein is CASSAGLAGVNEQFF.

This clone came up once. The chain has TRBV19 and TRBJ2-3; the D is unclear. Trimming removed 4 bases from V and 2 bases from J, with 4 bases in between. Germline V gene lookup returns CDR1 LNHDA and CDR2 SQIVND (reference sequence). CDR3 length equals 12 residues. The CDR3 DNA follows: TGTGCCAGTAGTAAACCCACAGATACGCAGTATTTT. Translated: CASSKPTDTQYF.

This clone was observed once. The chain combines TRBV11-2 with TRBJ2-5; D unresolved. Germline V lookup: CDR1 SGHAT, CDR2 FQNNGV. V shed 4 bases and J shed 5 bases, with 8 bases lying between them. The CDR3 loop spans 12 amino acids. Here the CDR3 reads CASSSGRETQYF. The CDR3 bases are TGTGCCAGCAGCTCAGGTCGGGAGACCCAGTACTTC.

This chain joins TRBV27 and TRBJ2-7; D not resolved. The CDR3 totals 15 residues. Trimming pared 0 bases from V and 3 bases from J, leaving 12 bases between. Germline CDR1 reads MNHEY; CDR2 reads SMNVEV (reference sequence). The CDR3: CASSLSLGVSYEQYF. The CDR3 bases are TGTGCCAGCAGTTTATCGTTGGGTGTGAGCTACGAGCAGTACTTC.

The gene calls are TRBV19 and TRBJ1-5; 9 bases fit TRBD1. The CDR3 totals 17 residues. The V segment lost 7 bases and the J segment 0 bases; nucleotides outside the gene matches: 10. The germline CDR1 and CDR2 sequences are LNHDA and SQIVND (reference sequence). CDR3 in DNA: TGTGCCAGTATGAAAGGGGACAGGGTTTATAGCAATCAGCCCCAGCATTTT. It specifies CASMKGDRVYSNQPQHF. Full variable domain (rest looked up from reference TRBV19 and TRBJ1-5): DGGITQSPKYLFRKEGQNVTLSCEQNLNHDAMYWYRQDPGQGLRLIYYSQIVNDFQKGDIAEGYSVSREKKESFPLTVTSAQKNPTAFYLCASMKGDRVYSNQPQHFGDGTRLSIL.

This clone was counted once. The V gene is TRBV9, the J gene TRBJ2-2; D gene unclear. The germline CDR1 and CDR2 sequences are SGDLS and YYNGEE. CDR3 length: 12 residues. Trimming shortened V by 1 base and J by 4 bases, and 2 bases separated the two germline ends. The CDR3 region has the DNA TGTGCCAGCAGCGTAAGCACCGGGGAGCTGTTTTTT. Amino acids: CASSVSTGELFF.

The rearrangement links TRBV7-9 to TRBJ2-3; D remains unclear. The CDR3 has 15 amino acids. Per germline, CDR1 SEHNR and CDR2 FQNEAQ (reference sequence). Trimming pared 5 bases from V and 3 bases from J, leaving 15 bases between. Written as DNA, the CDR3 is TGTGCCAGCAGCCCACGGCCCAGAGGAACAGATACGCAGTATTTT. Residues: CASSPRPRGTDTQYF. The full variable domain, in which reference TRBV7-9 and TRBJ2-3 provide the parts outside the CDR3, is DTGVSQNPRHKITKRGQNVTFRCDPISEHNRLYWYRQTLGQGPEFLTYFQNEAQLEKSRLLSDRFSAERPKGSFSTLEIQRTEQGDSAMYLCASSPRPRGTDTQYFGPGTRLTVL.

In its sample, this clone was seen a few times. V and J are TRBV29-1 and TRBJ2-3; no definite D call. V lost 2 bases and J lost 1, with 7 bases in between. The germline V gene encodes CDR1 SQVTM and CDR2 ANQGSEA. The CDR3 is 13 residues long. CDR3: CSVESQGTDTQYF. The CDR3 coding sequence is TGCAGCGTTGAAAGTCAGGGCACAGATACGCAGTATTTT.

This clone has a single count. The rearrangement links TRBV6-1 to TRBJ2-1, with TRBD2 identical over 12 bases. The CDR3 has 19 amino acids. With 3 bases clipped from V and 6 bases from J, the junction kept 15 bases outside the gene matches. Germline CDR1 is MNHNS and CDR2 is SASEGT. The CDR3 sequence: CASSDRRLAGERRGNEQFF. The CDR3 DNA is TGTGCCAGCAGTGACCGACGACTAGCGGGGGAGCGACGAGGCAATGAGCAGTTCTTC.

The CDR3 bases are TGTGCCAGCTCTAAGGTAGCGGGGGGGCTCGGCACCGGGGAGCTGTTTTTT. Translated: CASSKVAGGLGTGELFF. The V call is TRBV7-9, the J call TRBJ2-2, with 11 nucleotides matching TRBD2. Germline V gene data show CDR1 as SEHNR and CDR2 as FQNEAQ (reference sequence). The CDR3 runs 17 residues. V trimming: 8 bases; J trimming: 4 bases; junction bases outside the gene matches: 12. Drawing the rest from reference TRBV7-9 and TRBJ2-2, the complete variable domain is DTGVSQNPRHKITKRGQNVTFRCDPISEHNRLYWYRQTLGQGPEFLTYFQNEAQLEKSRLLSDRFSAERPKGSFSTLEIQRTEQGDSAMYLCASSKVAGGLGTGELFFGEGSRLTVL.

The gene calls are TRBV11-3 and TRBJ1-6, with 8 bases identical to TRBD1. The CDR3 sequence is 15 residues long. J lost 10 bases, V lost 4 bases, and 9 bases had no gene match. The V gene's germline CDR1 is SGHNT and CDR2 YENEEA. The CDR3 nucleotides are TGTGCCAGCAGCTCAGGGACAGGATCAAACTCACCCCTCCACTTT. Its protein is CASSSGTGSNSPLHF.

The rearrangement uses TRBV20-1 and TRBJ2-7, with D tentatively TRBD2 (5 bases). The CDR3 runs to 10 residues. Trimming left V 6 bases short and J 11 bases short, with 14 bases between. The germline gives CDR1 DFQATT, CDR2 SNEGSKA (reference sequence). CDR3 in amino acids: CSARRPGEYF. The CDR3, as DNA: TGCAGTGCAAGAAGACCCGGGGAGTACTTC.

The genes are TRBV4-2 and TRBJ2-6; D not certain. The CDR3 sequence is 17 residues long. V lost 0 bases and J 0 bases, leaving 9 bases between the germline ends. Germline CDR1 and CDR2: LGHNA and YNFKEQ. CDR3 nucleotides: TGTGCCAGCAGCCAAGATTCAGGTTACTCTGGGGCCAACGTCCTGACTTTC. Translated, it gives CASSQDSGYSGANVLTF.

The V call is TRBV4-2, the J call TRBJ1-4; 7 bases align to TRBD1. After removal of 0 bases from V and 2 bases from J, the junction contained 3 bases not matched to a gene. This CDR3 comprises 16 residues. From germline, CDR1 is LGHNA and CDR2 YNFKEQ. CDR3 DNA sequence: TGTGCCAGCAGCCAAGACGGCAGGGGGACTAATGAAAAACTGTTTTTT. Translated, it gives CASSQDGRGTNEKLFF.

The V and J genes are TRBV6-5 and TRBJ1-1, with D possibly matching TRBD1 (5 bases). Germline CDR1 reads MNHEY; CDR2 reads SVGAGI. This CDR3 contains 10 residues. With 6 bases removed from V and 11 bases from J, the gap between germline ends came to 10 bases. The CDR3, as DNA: TGTGCCAGCAGCTTCGGGGGGGCTTTCTTT. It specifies CASSFGGAFF.

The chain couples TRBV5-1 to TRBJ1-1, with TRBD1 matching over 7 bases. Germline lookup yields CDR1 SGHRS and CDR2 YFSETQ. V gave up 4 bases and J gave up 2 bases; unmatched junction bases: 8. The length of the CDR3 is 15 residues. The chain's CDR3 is CASSPQTGLNTEAFF. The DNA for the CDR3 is TGCGCCAGCAGCCCCCAGACAGGGTTAAACACTGAAGCTTTCTTT.

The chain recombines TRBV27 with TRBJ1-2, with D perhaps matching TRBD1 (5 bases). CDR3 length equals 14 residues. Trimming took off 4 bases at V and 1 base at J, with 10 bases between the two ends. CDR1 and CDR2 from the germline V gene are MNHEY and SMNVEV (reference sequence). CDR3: CASSSLDSNYGYTF. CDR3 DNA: TGTGCCAGCAGTTCGCTAGACAGTAACTATGGCTACACCTTC.

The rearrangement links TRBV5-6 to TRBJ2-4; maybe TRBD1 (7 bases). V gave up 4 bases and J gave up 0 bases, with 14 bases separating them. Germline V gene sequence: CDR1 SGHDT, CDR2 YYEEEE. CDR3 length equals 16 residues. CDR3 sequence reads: CASSPRGDLAKNIQYF. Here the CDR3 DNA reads TGTGCCAGCAGCCCCAGGGGGGATCTAGCCAAAAACATTCAGTACTTC.

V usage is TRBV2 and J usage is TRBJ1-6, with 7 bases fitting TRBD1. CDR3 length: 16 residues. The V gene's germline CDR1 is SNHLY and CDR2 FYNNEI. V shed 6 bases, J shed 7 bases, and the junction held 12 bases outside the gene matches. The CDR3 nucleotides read TGTGCCAGCAGCCGACAGGGTCTAGACCTAAATTCACCCCTCCACTTT. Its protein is CASSRQGLDLNSPLHF.

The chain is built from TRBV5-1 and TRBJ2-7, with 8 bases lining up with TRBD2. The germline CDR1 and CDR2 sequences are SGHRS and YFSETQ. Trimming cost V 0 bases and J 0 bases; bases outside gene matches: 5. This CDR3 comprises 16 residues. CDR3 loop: CASSLATGGSSYEQYF. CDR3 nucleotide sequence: TGCGCCAGCAGCTTGGCCACGGGAGGGAGCTCCTACGAGCAGTACTTC.

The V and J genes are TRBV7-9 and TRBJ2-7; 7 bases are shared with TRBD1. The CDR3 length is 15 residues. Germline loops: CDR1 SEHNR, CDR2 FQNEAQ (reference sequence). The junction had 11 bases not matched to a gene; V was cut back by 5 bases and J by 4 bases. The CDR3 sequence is CASSPLTGDLYEQYF. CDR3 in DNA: TGTGCCAGCAGCCCCCTAACAGGGGACCTTTACGAGCAGTACTTC.

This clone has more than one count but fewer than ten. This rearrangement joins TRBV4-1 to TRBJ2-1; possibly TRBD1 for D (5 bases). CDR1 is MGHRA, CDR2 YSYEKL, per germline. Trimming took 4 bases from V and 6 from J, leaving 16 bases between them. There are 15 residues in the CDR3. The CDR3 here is CASSPGRRGGNEQFF. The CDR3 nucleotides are TGCGCCAGCAGCCCCGGCCGTAGGGGTGGCAATGAGCAGTTCTTC.